This entry features one T cell receptor beta chain sequence. The clone's antigen remains unknown. No base quality values were provided; no much bigger clone lies one nucleotide off. This record comes from a study of cytomegalovirus exposure and HLA in healthy donors (TCRdb year 2017). Describing the broader study: In an earlier analysis of about 560 of the donors, 276 Gb of sequence data and approximately 100 million unique TCR beta sequences from some 170 million T cells were reported. A later genetic analysis took genome-wide SNP genotypes for about three fifths of the roughly 670 donors and used that subset as a discovery cohort. Alongside the repertoire data, information on donor age, sex, ethnicity and CMV serostatus was compiled. HLA typing included class I and class II loci at four-digit resolution. Every discovery cohort repertoire had been produced on one sequencing platform. Typing coverage differed by locus: A, B, C, DRB1 and DQB1 were typed in about 629-640 donors, DQA1 in 500 to 550, DPA1 in 600 to 610, and DPB1 in around 440. An early release covering roughly 640 HLA-typed donors comprised about 310 gigabases of sequencing data and around 80 million unique TCR sequences. Four to six DR-DQ haplotypes were handled as single units for association and clustering, since linkage in the cohort was strong. To decide whether each TCR beta V gene segment behaved as functional or pseudogenic, an earlier analysis of some 600 of the donors relied on high-throughput TCR beta sequencing. A later analysis re-examined previously published TCR beta repertoires from about 670 donors and added high-resolution HLA genotyping to investigate patterns of TCR occurrence. Across around 400 genotyped donors of the cohort, an average of about 200,000 unique TCR beta nucleotide sequences per donor were sequenced, and approximately 17% of those sequences were non-productive. In addition to the first cohort of around 670 subjects, a separate validation cohort of approximately 130 different subjects was used. High-throughput TCR immunosequencing, statistical association of individual TCRs with disease status, and machine learning were combined to predict cytomegalovirus infection status. The later analysis used no new phenotypic data to find candidate immune exposures, relying instead on TCR beta sequences and their occurrence across donors. The T cell repertoires of 700 or so subjects were profiled by immunosequencing and related to cytomegalovirus serostatus. The study was designed to test whether signatures of past pathogen exposure could be identified by cataloging public T cell receptors. The genetic ancestry cluster associated with self-reported Caucasian donors included 81% of the 398 genotyped donors.

V ends up 6 bases short and J 3 bases short, with an unmatched junction base count of 4. Its CDR3 holds 15 amino acids, cysteine through phenylalanine. Only the CDR3 region is kept as DNA, spanning 45 bases read in frame from base 1. CDR1 and CDR2 (WSHSY, SAAADI) derive from the germline V gene. The library was generated by the immunoSEQ multiplex PCR assay. For the multiplex PCR, a mixture combining 60 forward primers for TCR Vbeta segments and 13 reverse primers for TCR Jbeta segments was used. The CDR3 region of rearranged TCR beta genes was amplified from genomic DNA by a multiplex PCR assay. The amplified TCR beta libraries were sequenced on the Illumina HiSeq System as 87-base-pair reads. The authors' analysis ran thus. In a later analysis, approximately 74 million unique TCR beta chains were counted across the 650 to 700 repertoires, and roughly 11 million of these chains were shared by at least two donors. Raw reads were error-corrected and collapsed into unique sequences by a nearest-neighbor algorithm in which closely related sequences were merged to remove PCR and sequencing errors. Alignment of CDR3 sequences to IMGT reference sequences was used to assign V, D and J gene segments. For a sequence to be retained, at least a six-nucleotide match to both a V gene segment and a J gene segment was required. Rearrangements were classified as productive when the CDR3 lacked stop codons and remained in frame with V and J, and all other rearrangements were classified as non-productive. Following IMGT convention, CDR3 was defined as the stretch from the second conserved V-encoded cysteine up to the conserved J-encoded phenylalanine. The earlier analysis of approximately 500 of the donors excluded sequences that lacked an unambiguous match to a single V gene segment. An earlier analysis of 587 of the donors called V segments functional above 56.7% productive rearrangements and segregating when the between-donor standard deviation exceeded 5%. A statistical classification framework was developed to diagnose cytomegalovirus status using the catalog of TCR beta chain sequences. A later analysis assigned V and J genes by comparing TCR nucleotide sequences with IMGT/GENE-DB human TR gene sequences. In a later analysis, CDR3 sequences and most-parsimonious VDJ recombination scenarios were assigned using the TCRdist pipeline. In a later analysis, each TCR beta chain was defined by its CDR3 amino acid sequence together with its V-gene family, and reads lacking a unique V-gene family were excluded. In a later analysis, 450 to 600 highly shared, low-generation-probability nucleotide sequences were removed to address suspected cross-contamination and a sequencing artifact. In a later analysis, a clonal expansion index was calculated for each public chain from normalized within-repertoire ranks of inferred template counts. In a later analysis, generation probabilities were computed with a VDJ recombination model fitted to out-of-frame rearrangements, and the resulting probabilities were checked against IGoR. In a later analysis, hypergeometric tests were used to score TCR-TCR, TCR-HLA and TCR-CMV co-occurrence, with a repertoire-size bias correction applied to TCR pairs. False discovery rates were estimated in a later analysis by permuting HLA or CMV assignments 20 times. In a later analysis, co-occurring TCRs were grouped using DBSCAN, with TCRdist sequence similarity added in when clustering inside HLA-allele-positive subsets. Repertoires with fewer than 30,000 or more than 120,000 public chains, plus five repertoires with anomalous nucleotide sharing, were excluded from co-occurrence clustering. TCRdb's version of the immuneACCESS table is confined to in-frame rearrangements and falls short of the full clone set. An unresolved V gene accounts for under half of the shortfall where checked; the remainder is of unknown origin. The DNA was the basis for D and trimming; V, J and clone size are from that table. Present in this sample are under 100,000 clones, less than 65% of which were seen just once. The ten top clones hold 4.5% to 5.5% of the sample.

In total, just over 650 healthy bone marrow donors made up the cohort. At the time of sampling, all cohort members were nominally healthy, though unrecorded immune exposures were likely present. The donor tested CMV seropositive, placing the donor among the approximately 290 seropositive members of the cohort. A peripheral blood sample was collected from each donor, and TCR beta sequencing was performed on peripheral blood mononuclear cells. Genomic DNA was extracted from the blood cell samples with the Qiagen DNeasy Blood Extraction Kit. Results the study describes overall, beyond this receptor: Because HLA typing was unavailable for some donors at each locus, only the typed subset was used in association tests. A total of some 180 TCR beta chains were listed by the study as associated with cytomegalovirus. In a later analysis, most CMV-associated TCR beta chains were found to appear HLA-restricted, with HLA associations seemingly driven largely by CMV exposure. Across donors, most TCR sequences were observed very rarely, whereas some public TCRs were present in many individuals. A later analysis found that HLA-associated TCR beta chains were more clonally expanded and had lower generation probabilities than equally common non-associated chains. A further reported finding was that TCR beta sequences accurately predicted the HLA-A and HLA-B alleles for most subjects in the first cohort. Cytomegalovirus status was reported to be diagnosed by the classifier with high specificity and sensitivity in both the original and validation cohorts. In vitro tests confirmed that a few of the cytomegalovirus-associated TCR beta chains recognize cytomegalovirus antigens. An earlier analysis of 587 of the donors showed that most TCR beta V segments appeared in productive rearrangements either about 87% or about 30% of the time, which broadly matched IMGT annotations. Strong co-occurrence of HLA alleles, especially DR and DQ, made assigning TCR associations to individual alleles difficult. The earlier analysis of a few hundred of the donors excluded 15 to 20 rarely observed V segments, including chromosome 9 orphons, because counts were too low. Some IMGT-functional V segments, including TRBV6-2 and TRBV6-3, could not be distinguished by the 87-base-pair reads and were therefore excluded. According to a later analysis, TCR association rates differed among HLA loci, with DRB1 alleles showing the most associated TCRs and HLA-C alleles showing the fewest. The cohort was sequenced for TCR beta chains only, and without alpha or paired-chain data the features that could be detected were limited. Several of the top co-occurrence clusters appeared to be linked to parvovirus B19, influenza, CMV and Epstein-Barr virus, according to a later analysis. Presence/absence analyses assumed roughly uniform sequencing depth across donors, an assumption that may not hold. Specific HLA alleles were associated with over 15,000 TCR beta sequences at a false discovery rate of 0.05 in a later analysis. A later genetic analysis associated a missense DCLRE1C variant with V-gene and J-gene trimming of TCR beta chains, and an independent cohort replicated the association. The authors suggested that the approach could potentially be extended to other disease states and immunological phenotypes. The only immune exposure information available for the cohort was CMV serostatus. A group of highly shared sequence variants was considered likely to be a technical artifact of the sequencing pipeline. A later genetic analysis reported fewer N-insertions in productive TCRs among donors in an Asian-associated ancestry cluster than the roughly 620-donor mean. Correlated functional status among segregating V segments might be attributable to linkage disequilibrium, but an unknown experimental factor could not be ruled out.

The sample consisted of PBMCs. The origin of this receptor is a woman under 40 in good health and CMV-seropositive. The chain is assembled from TRBV10-2 and TRBJ2-1; 11 junctional bases match TRBD2. The bases read TGCGCCAGCAGGGTACTAGCGGGGGACTACAATGAGCAGTTCTTC. It encodes CASRVLAGDYNEQFF.